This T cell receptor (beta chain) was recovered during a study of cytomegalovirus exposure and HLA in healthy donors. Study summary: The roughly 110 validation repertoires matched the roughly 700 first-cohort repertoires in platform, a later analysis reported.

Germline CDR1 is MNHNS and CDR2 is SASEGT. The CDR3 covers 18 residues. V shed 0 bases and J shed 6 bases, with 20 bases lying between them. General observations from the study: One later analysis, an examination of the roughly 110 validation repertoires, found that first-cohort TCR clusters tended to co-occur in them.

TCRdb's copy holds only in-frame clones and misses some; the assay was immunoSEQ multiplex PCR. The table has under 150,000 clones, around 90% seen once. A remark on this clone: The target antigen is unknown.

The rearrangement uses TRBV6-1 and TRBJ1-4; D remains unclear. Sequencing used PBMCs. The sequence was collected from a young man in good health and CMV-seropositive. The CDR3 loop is CASSEAFPGLEVDEKLFF. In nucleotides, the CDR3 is TGTGCCAGCAGTGAAGCCTTTCCAGGCTTGGAAGTGGATGAAAAACTGTTTTTT.